This T cell receptor (beta chain) derives from a study of blood T cells in healthy people across ages. Study outcomes and limitations: Higher diversity and more naive CD4+ cells were features of long-lived donors, compared to aged donors.

Details on this clonotype: Antigen unknown.

This CDR3 region has 14 residues. Trimming took off 10 bases at V and 3 bases at J, with 16 bases between the two ends. The germline V gene has CDR1 MGHDK and CDR2 SYGVNS. Then a second PCR, running roughly 7 to 11 cycles, was carried out with a sample-barcoded 5' primer and a J-beta primer mix. TCRdb re-called the 5' RACE reads with MiXCR, one entry per CDR3 protein. The table records roughly 800,000 distinct CDR3 sequences, about three fifths of them present only once. Sample: blood. This clonotype was obtained from a man younger than 40 in good health. The chain couples TRBV25-1 to TRBJ1-5; D is undetermined. The CDR3 nucleotides read TGTGCCACGCCCTCCACCAGTTACAATCAGCCCCAGCATTTT. Amino acid sequence: CATPSTSYNQPQHF.